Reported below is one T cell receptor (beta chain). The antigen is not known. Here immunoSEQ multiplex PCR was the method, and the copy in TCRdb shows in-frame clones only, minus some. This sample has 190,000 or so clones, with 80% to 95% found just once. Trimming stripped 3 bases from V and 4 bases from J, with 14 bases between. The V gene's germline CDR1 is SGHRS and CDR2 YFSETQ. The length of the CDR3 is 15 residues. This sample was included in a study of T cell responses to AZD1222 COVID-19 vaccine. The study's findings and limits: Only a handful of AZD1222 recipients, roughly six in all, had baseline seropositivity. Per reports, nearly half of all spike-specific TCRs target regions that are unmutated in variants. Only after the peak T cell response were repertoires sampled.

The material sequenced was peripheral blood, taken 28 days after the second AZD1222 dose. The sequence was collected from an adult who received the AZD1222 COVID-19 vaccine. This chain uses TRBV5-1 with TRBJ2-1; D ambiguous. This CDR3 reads CASSSLPEPYNEQFF. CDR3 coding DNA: TGCGCCAGCAGCTCATTACCGGAACCTTACAATGAGCAGTTCTTC.